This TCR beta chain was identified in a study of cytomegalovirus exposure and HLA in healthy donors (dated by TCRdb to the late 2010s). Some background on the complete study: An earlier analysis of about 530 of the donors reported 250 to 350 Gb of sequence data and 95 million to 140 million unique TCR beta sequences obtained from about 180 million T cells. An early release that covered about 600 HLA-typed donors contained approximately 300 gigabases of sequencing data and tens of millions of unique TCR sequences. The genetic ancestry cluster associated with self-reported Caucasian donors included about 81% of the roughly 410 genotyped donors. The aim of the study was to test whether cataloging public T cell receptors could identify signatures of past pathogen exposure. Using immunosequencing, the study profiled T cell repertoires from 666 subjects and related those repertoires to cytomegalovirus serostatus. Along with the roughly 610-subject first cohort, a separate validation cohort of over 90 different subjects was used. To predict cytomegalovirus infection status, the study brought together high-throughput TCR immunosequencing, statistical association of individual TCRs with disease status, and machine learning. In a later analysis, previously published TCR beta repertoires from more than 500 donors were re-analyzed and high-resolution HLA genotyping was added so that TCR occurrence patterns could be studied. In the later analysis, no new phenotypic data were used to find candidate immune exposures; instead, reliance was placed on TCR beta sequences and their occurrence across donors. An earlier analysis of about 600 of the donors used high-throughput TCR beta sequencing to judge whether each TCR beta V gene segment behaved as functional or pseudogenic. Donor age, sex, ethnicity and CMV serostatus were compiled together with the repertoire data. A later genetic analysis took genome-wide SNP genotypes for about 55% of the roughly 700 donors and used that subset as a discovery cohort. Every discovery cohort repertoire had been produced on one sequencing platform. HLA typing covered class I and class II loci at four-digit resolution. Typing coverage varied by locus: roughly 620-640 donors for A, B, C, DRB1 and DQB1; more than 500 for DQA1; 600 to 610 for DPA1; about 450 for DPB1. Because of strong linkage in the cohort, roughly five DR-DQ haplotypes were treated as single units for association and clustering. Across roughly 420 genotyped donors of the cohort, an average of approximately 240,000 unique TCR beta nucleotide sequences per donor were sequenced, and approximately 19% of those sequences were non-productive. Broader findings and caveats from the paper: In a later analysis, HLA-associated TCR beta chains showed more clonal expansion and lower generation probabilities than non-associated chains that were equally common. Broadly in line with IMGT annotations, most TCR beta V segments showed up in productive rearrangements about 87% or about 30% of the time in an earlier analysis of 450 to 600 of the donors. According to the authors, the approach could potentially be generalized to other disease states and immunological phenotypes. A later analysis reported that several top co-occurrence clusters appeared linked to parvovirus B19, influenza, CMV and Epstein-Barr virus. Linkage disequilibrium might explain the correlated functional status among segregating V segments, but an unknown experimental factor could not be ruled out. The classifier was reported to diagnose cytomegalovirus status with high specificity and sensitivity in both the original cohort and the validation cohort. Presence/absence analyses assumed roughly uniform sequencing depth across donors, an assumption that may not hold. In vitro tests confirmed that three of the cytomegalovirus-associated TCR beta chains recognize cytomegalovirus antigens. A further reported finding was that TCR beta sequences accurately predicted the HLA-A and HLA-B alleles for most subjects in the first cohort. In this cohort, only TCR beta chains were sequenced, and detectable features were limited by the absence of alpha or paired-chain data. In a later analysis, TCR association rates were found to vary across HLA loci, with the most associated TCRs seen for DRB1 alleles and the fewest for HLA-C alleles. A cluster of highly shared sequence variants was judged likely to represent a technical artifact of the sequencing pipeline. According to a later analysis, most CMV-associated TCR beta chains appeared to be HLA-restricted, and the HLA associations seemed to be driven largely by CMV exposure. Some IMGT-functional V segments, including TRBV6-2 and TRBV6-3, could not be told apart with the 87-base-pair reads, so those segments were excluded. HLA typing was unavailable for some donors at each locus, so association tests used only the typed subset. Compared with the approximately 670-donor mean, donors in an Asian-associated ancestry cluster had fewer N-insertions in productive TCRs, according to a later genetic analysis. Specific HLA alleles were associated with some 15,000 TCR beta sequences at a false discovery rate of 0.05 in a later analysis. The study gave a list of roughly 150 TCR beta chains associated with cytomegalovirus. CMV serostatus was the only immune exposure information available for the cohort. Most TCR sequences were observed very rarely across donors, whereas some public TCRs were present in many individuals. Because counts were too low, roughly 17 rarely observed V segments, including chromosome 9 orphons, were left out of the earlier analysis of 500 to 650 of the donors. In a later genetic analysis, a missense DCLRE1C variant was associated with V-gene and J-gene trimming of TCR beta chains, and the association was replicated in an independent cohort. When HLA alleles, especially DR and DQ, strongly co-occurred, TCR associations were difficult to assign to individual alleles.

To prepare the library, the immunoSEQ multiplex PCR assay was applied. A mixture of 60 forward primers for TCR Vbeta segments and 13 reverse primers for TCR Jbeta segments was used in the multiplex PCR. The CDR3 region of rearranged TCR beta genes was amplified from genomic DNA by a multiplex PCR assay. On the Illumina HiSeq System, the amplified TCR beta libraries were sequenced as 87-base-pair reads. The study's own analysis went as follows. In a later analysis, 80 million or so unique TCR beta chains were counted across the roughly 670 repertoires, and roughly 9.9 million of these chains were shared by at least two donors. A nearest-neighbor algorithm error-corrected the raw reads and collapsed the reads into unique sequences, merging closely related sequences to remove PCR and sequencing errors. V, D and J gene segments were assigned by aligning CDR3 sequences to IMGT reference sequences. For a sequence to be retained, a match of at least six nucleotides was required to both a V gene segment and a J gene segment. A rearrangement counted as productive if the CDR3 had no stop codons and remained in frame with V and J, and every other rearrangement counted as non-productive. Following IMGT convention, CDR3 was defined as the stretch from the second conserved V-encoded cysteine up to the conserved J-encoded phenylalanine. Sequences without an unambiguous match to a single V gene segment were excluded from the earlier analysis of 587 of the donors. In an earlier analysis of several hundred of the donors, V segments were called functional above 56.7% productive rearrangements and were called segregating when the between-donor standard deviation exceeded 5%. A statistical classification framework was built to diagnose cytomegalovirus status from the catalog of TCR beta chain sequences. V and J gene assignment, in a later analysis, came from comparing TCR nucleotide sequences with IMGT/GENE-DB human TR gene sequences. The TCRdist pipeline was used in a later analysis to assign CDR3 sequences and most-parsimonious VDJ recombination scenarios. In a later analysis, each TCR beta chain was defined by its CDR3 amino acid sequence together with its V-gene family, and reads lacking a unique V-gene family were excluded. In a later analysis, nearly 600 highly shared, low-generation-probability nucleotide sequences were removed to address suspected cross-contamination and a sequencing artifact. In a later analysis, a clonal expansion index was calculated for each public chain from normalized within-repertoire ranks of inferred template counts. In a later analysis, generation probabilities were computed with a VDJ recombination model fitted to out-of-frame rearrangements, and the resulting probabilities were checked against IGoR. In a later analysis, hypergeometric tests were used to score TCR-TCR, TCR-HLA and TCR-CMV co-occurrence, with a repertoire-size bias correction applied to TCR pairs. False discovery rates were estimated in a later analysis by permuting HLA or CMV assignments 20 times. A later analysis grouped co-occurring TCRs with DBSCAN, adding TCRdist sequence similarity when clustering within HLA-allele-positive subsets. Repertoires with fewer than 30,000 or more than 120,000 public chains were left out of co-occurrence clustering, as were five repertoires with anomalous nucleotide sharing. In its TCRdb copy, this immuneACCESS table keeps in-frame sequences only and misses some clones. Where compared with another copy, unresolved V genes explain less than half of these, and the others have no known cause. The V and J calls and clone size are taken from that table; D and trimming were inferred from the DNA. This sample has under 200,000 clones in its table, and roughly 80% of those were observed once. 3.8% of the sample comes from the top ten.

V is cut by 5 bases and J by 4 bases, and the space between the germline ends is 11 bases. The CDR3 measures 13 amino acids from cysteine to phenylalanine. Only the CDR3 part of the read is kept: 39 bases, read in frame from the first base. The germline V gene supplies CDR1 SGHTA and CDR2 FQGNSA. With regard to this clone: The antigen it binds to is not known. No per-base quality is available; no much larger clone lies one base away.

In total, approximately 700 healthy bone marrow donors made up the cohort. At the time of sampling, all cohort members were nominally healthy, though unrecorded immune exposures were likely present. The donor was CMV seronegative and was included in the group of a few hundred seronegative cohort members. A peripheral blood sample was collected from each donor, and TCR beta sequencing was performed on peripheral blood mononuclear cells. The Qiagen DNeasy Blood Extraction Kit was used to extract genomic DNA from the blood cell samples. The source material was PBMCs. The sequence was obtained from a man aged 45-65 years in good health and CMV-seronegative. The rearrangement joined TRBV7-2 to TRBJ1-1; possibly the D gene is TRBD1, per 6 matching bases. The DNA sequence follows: TGTGCCAGCAGCATCACAGGGCCCACTGAAGCTTTCTTT. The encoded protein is CASSITGPTEAFF.